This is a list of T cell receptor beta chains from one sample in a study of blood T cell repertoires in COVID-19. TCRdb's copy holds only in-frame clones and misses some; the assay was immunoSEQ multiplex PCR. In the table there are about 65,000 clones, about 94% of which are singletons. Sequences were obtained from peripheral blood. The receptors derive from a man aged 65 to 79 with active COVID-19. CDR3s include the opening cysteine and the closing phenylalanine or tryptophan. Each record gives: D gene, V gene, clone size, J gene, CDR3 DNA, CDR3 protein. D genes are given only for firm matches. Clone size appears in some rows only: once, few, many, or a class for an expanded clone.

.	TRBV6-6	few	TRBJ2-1	TGTGCCAGCAGTTCCCGGACTACGCAGGGCTATGAGCAGTTCTTC	CASSSRTTQGYEQFF
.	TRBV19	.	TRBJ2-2	TGTGCCAGTAGGTGGAGCAGGGACACCGGGGAGCTGTTTTTT	CASRWSRDTGELFF
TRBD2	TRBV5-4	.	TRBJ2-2	TGTGCCAGCAGCTTGGAGGTAGCGGGGGCGATTACCGGGGAGCTGTTTTTT	CASSLEVAGAITGELFF
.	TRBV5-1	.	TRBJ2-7	TGCGCCAGCAGCTTGGATGGCGGCCACCCCTACGAGCAGTACTTC	CASSLDGGHPYEQYF
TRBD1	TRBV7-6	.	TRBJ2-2	TGTGCCAGCAGCTTAGGACAGGGTGGCACCGGGGAGCTGTTTTTT	CASSLGQGGTGELFF
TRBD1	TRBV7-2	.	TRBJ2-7	TGTGCCTCCAGGAGGGGACAGGGCATGGAAAACGGATACGAGCAGTACTTC	CASRRGQGMENGYEQYF
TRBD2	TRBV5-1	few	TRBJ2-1	TGCGCCAGCAGCTCGGGACTAGCGGAGCCTTACAATGAGCAGTTCTTC	CASSSGLAEPYNEQFF
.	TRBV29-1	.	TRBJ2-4	TGCAGCGTTGAGGGGGGGGCGCAGAACATTCAGTACTTC	CSVEGGAQNIQYF
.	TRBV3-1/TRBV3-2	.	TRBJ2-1	TGTGCCAGCAGCCAAGGGCTAGCCCATGAGCAGTTCTTC	CASSQGLAHEQFF
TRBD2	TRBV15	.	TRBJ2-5	TGTGCCACCAGCAGGGCCATACCGGGACTAGCGGCCCAAGAGACCCAGTACTTC	CATSRAIPGLAAQETQYF
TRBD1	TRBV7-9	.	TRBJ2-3	TGTGCCAGCAGCCTAAGGGGTGGGGACAGGGTTTTGGATACGCAGTATTTT	CASSLRGGDRVLDTQYF
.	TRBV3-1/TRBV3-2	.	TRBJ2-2	TGTGCCAGCAGGGAGTCCGGGACTCTTGCAACCCCGGGGTCCGCCGGGGAGCTGTTTTTT	CASRESGTLATPGSAGELFF
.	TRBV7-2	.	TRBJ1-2	TGTGCCAGCAGCTTAGTCGGGAGGGTTTCAAGTGGCTACACCTTC	CASSLVGRVSSGYTF
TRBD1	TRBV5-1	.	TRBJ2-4	TGCGCCAGCAGCCCGGGACAGGGAGAGAGTCAAGCCAAAAACATTCAGTACTTC	CASSPGQGESQAKNIQYF
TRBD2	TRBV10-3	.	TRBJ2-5	TGTGCCATCAGTGAACTAGCGAGCCAAGAGACCCAGTACTTC	CAISELASQETQYF
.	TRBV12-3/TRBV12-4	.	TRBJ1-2	TGTGCCAGCATCGGCGGACGGGAGTGGGGCTACACCTTC	CASIGGREWGYTF
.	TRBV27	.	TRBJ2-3	TGTGCCAGCAGTCAACGCGCTCGCTACACAGATACGCAGTATTTT	CASSQRARYTDTQYF
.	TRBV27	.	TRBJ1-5	TGTGCCAGCAGCCGGACTGGTTATCAGCCCCAGCATTTT	CASSRTGYQPQHF
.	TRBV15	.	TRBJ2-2	TGTGCCACCAGCAGAGTAGAAACGGGGGAGCTGTTTTTT	CATSRVETGELFF
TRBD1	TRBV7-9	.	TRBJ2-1	TGTGCCAGCAGCTCCCCGGGACAGGGGAACTACAATGAGCAGTTCTTC	CASSSPGQGNYNEQFF
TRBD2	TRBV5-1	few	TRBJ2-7	TGCGCCAGCAGCTCAACTAGCGGCTCCTACGAGCAGTACTTC	CASSSTSGSYEQYF
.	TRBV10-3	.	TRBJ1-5	TGTGCCATCAGTGAGTCGGTTAGGGGACAGCCCCAGCATTTT	CAISESVRGQPQHF
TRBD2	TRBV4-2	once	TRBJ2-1	TGTGCCAGCAGCCCCCGACTAGCGGGTGAGCAGTTCTTC	CASSPRLAGEQFF
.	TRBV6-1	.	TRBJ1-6	TGTGCCAGCAGTGAGATCAGACAGTCAGGTTCACCCCTCCACTTT	CASSEIRQSGSPLHF
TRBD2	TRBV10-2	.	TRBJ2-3	TGCGCCAGCGCGACTAGCGGGGGGGCGTCGGATACGCAGTATTTT	CASATSGGASDTQYF
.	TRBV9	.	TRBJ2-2	TGTGCCAGCAGCGTAGAGGACAGATACAGCGGGGAGCTGTTTTTT	CASSVEDRYSGELFF
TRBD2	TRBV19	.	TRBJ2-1	TGTGCCAGTAGACCCAGCGGGGGGCTCTACAATGAGCAGTTCTTC	CASRPSGGLYNEQFF
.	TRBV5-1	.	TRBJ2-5	TGCGCCAGCAGCCCCTCAGGGGGGTGGGCCCAAGAGACCCAGTACTTC	CASSPSGGWAQETQYF
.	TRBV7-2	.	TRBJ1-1	TGTGCCAGCAGCTCCGCTCAGGGGACTGAAGCTTTCTTT	CASSSAQGTEAFF
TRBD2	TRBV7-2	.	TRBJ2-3	TGTGCCAGCAGCTTAGGAGGGGTGAGCGGGGGAACGCAGTATTTT	CASSLGGVSGGTQYF
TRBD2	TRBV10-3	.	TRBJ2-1	TGTGCCATCAGATCGGAGCGGGGGACGAATGAGCAGTTCTTC	CAIRSERGTNEQFF
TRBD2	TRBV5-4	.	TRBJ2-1	TGTGCCAGCAGCACCCCTAAAAGCGGGGGGGCGGGCTACAATGAGCAGTTCTTC	CASSTPKSGGAGYNEQFF
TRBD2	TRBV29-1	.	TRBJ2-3	TGCAGCGTTGATGGCGGGGGGCAAAGCACAGATACGCAGTATTTT	CSVDGGGQSTDTQYF
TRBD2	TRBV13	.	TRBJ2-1	TGTGCCAGCAGCCAGTTGGGCCTCTGGACTAGCGCTTCAAGCTCCTACAATGAGCAGTTCTTC	CASSQLGLWTSASSSYNEQFF
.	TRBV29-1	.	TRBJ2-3	TGCAGCGTTCTACAATCAGGGGTTAGCACAGATACGCAGTATTTT	CSVLQSGVSTDTQYF